The 14 T cell receptor beta chains in this list originate from one sample, sequenced in a study of T cell responses to AZD1222 COVID-19 vaccine. Sequencing used immunoSEQ multiplex PCR; TCRdb keeps in-frame clones, though not all of them. Of about 120,000 clones in the sample, roughly 89% are singletons; the top ten hold 5% to 5.5%. This material consisted of peripheral blood, taken on day 0 of AZD1222 vaccination. These receptors were obtained from an adult in good health.

V gene TRBV11-2 combines with J gene TRBJ1-1; 8 nucleotides match TRBD1. The J segment lost 3 bases and the V segment lost 0 bases, leaving 6 bases of the junction unmatched. Germline V lookup: CDR1 SGHAT, CDR2 FQNNGV. This CDR3 region has 16 residues. In DNA form, the CDR3 reads TGTGCCAGCAGCTTAGACATCAGGGGGCCGGACACTGAAGCTTTCTTT. Translating gives CASSLDIRGPDTEAFF.

The chain links TRBV6-5 to TRBJ2-5; 7 bases agree with TRBD1. Germline V gene lookup returns CDR1 MNHEY and CDR2 SVGAGI. CDR3 length equals 14 residues. The ends lost 2 bases at V and 7 bases at J; junction bases unmatched: 7. CDR3 in amino acids: CASSYGQGVGTQYF. Here the CDR3 DNA reads TGTGCCAGCAGTTACGGGCAGGGGGTGGGGACCCAGTACTTC.

The CDR3, as DNA: TGTGCCAGCAGCCTTGCGACAGGGAACAATCAGCCCCAGCATTTT. Translation: CASSLATGNNQPQHF. This sequence joins TRBV7-6 and TRBJ1-5, with 7 bases fitting TRBD1. Trimming cost V 5 bases and J 3 bases; bases outside gene matches: 7. Germline V gives CDR1 SGHVS, CDR2 FNYEAQ. The CDR3 loop spans 15 amino acids.

This clone was observed a single time. This chain links TRBV12-5 with TRBJ1-2, with D possibly matching TRBD1 (5 bases). Germline V lookup: CDR1 LGHNT, CDR2 FRNRAP. Trimming took off 4 bases at V and 3 bases at J, with 9 bases between the two ends. The CDR3 runs 13 residues. CDR3 coding DNA: TGTGCTAGTGGTTCGGGGGTCGACTATGGCTACACCTTC. It translates to CASGSGVDYGYTF. The variable domain in full, completed from reference TRBV12-5 and TRBJ1-2, reads DARVTQTPRHKVTEMGQEVTMRCQPILGHNTVFWYRQTMMQGLELLAYFRNRAPLDDSGMPKDRFSAEMPDATLATLKIQPSEPRDSAVYFCASGSGVDYGYTFGSGTRLTVV.

V is TRBV5-6 and J is TRBJ2-5, with TRBD1 matching over 10 bases. Germline V gene lookup returns CDR1 SGHDT and CDR2 YYEEEE. With 2 bases clipped from V and 2 bases from J, the junction kept 3 bases outside the gene matches. CDR3 length: 15 amino acids. This chain's CDR3 is CASSFGGQGQETQYF. The CDR3 DNA sequence: TGTGCCAGCAGCTTTGGGGGACAGGGGCAAGAGACCCAGTACTTC.

Of note for this clone: Other DNA sequences in this specimen translate into the identical CDR3. CDR3 loop: CASSLGGNTEAFF. The DNA for the CDR3 is TGCGCCAGCAGCTTGGGGGGCAACACTGAAGCTTTCTTT. The chain employs TRBV5-1 and TRBJ1-1, with a weak D call TRBD1 (5 bases). V was cut by 0 bases and J by 2 bases, with 5 bases left in between. Germline CDR1 SGHRS, CDR2 YFSETQ. This CDR3 has 13 residues.

V gene TRBV7-9 combines with J gene TRBJ2-7; the match to TRBD2 covers 13 bases. V was pared by 5 bases and J by 0 bases, with 4 bases of the junction left unmatched. CDR3 length equals 16 residues. In germline, CDR1 is SEHNR, CDR2 FQNEAQ (reference sequence). As DNA, the CDR3 is TGTGCCAGCAGCCCCGGACTAGCGGGAGACTCCTACGAGCAGTACTTC. Translated, it gives CASSPGLAGDSYEQYF.

This chain uses TRBV27 with TRBJ2-3; the D is unclear. The V end lost 6 bases, the J end lost 5 bases, and 15 bases lay between the germline ends. The CDR3 sequence is 14 residues long. Germline CDR1 reads MNHEY; CDR2 reads SMNVEV (reference sequence). In DNA, the CDR3 is TGTGCCAGCAGCCCGTTTGACCTCGGAGATACGCAGTATTTT. Its translation: CASSPFDLGDTQYF.

The chain recombines TRBV9 with TRBJ1-1, with TRBD1 matching 8 bases. The CDR3 extends over 15 amino acids. J gave up 4 bases and V 0 bases, and 5 bases lay outside the gene matches. From germline, CDR1 is SGDLS and CDR2 YYNGEE. The CDR3 coding sequence is TGTGCCAGCAGCGTAGCTCAGGACAGGGTCACTGAAGCTTTCTTT. Translation: CASSVAQDRVTEAFF.

The genes are TRBV28 and TRBJ1-5; D is undetermined. The CDR3 runs 14 residues. The germline V and J ends were trimmed by 1 base and 3 bases, with 7 bases remaining between them. CDR1 is MDHEN and CDR2 is SYDVKM in the germline V gene. The CDR3 reads CASSLSGNNQPQHF. In nucleotides, the CDR3 is TGTGCCAGCAGTTTATCTGGGAACAATCAGCCCCAGCATTTT.

The J gene is TRBJ2-5, the V gene TRBV3-1 (or the pseudogene TRBV3-2); tentative D call: TRBD1 (6 bases). Germline V gene lookup returns CDR1 LGHDT and CDR2 YNNKEL (reference sequence). The CDR3 length is 13 residues. Deletions cut 2 bases from V and 5 bases from J, with 9 bases between. In DNA form, the CDR3 reads TGTGCCAGCAGCCAACACGGACAGGAGACCCAGTACTTC. Translating it yields CASSQHGQETQYF.

The table lists this clone with a count of one. The chain couples TRBV18 to TRBJ2-7; D gene unclear. The CDR3 sequence is 13 residues long. Germline V lookup: CDR1 KGHSH, CDR2 LQKENI. Trimming took off 3 bases at V and 2 bases at J, with 8 bases between the two ends. The CDR3 sequence: CASSPTPTYEQYF. As DNA, the CDR3 is TGTGCCAGCTCACCCACACCCACCTACGAGCAGTACTTC. Filled out from reference TRBV18 and TRBJ2-7, the complete variable domain reads NAGVMQNPRHLVRRRGQEARLRCSPMKGHSHVYWYRQLPEEGLKFMVYLQKENIIDESGMPKERFSAEFPKEGPSILRIQQVVRGDSAAYFCASSPTPTYEQYFGPGTRLTVT.

This clone was picked up one time. V is TRBV3-1 (or the pseudogene TRBV3-2) and J is TRBJ2-1; tentatively, D is TRBD1 or TRBD2 (6 bases each). The V end lost 5 bases, the J end lost 8 bases, and 19 bases lay between the germline ends. The germline CDR1 and CDR2 sequences are LGHDT and YNNKEL (reference sequence). There are 15 residues in the CDR3. The CDR3 bases are TGTGCCAGCAGCATCCTCCTAGGGGGGTTCGATGAGCAGTTCTTC. Translated, it gives CASSILLGGFDEQFF.

The gene calls are TRBV4-2 and TRBJ2-1; D might be TRBD1 (6 bases). The ends were cut back, 0 bases at V and 7 bases at J, with 19 bases in the middle. CDR1 LGHNA and CDR2 YNFKEQ come from the germline V gene. The CDR3 loop spans 17 amino acids. The CDR3 region has the DNA TGTGCCAGCAGCCAAGAAGGGGCAGGGGTGGGCAATAATGAGCAGTTCTTC. Translating it yields CASSQEGAGVGNNEQFF.